The next 26 T cell receptor beta chains were all read from a single sample in a study of spatial heterogeneity in lung cancer (dated by TCRdb to about 2019). The sample's time point, from its label and the paper: sample taken at primary tumor resection. The antigens of these receptors remain unknown. The study at large found these results: The tumor nonsynonymous mutation count correlated with the number of expanded intratumoral alpha and beta TCRs.

Libraries were constructed by 5' RACE. For sequencing, a NextSeq 500 was employed. TCRdb redid the processing of the public reads, applying fastp at Q25 and MiXCR, and retained in-frame beta chains. A single entry per CDR3 protein holds the most common genes and DNA from its merged rows. For this sample the table gives over 15,000 distinct CDR3 sequences, of which 6% to 6.5% were detected only once. The ten largest make up around 7% of the sample. The input for sequencing was lung tumor tissue, taken at surgery. Receptors were obtained from a male donor with early-stage non-small cell lung cancer.

As to this clonotype: This beta chain was picked up by a library intended for alpha chains and is off target, so its count carries little meaning. The chain employs TRBV20-1 and TRBJ2-2, with 12 bases fitting TRBD2. Germline CDR1 reads DFQATT; CDR2 reads SNEGSKA (reference sequence). V was pared by 3 bases and J by 2 bases, with 4 bases of the junction left unmatched. CDR3 length equals 16 residues. The CDR3 region is CSARTSGSANTGELFF. Here the CDR3 DNA reads TGCAGTGCTAGGACTAGCGGGAGTGCAAACACCGGGGAGCTGTTTTTT.

This clonotype was recorded many times. The library was built for alpha chains, so this beta chain is an off-target read and its size means little. The V gene is TRBV6-5, the J gene TRBJ2-7; D is undetermined. This CDR3 has 16 residues. Trimming pared 0 bases from V and 1 base from J, leaving 13 bases between. The germline gives CDR1 MNHEY, CDR2 SVGAGI. For the CDR3, the DNA is TGTGCCAGCAGTTACTCGATGGCGGCAACTTCCTACGAGCAGTACTTC. It specifies CASSYSMAATSYEQYF.

In the case of this clonotype: The size of this beta chain means little, since it is a stray read in a library made for alpha chains. The chain uses TRBV7-9 and TRBJ2-2; 14 nucleotides line up with TRBD2. The CDR3 sequence is 15 residues long. Germline CDR1 and CDR2: SEHNR and FQNEAQ (reference sequence). V gave up 5 bases and J gave up 6 bases; unmatched junction bases: 2. The CDR3 nucleotides are TGTGCCAGCAGCCCGGGACTAGCGGGGGCCGGGGAGCTGTTTTTT. It codes for CASSPGLAGAGELFF.

Worth noting for this clonotype: Because this beta chain is a stray read in a library intended to capture alpha chains, its abundance should not be given much weight. This chain's CDR3 is CASSYNRDRTDTQYF. The CDR3, as DNA: TGTGCCAGCAGTTACAACAGGGACCGCACAGATACGCAGTATTTT. The genes are TRBV6-5 and TRBJ2-3; weak D call: TRBD1 (6 bases). Trimming cost V 2 bases and J 1 base, with 10 bases left between them. Germline CDR1 MNHEY, CDR2 SVGAGI. The CDR3 totals 15 residues.

This clonotype is medium-sized by share. The library was designed around alpha chains, so this beta chain is a stray read whose abundance carries little weight. CDR3 in DNA: TGCGCCAGCAGCTTCGGGACAGGGGCCTACGAGCAGTACTTC. Protein product: CASSFGTGAYEQYF. This chain uses TRBV5-1 with TRBJ2-7, with 10 bases fitting TRBD1. CDR1 and CDR2 (germline): SGHRS, YFSETQ. This CDR3 has 14 residues. V trimming: 2 bases; J trimming: 2 bases; junction bases outside the gene matches: 1.

This clonotype occurred a few times. A library made for alpha chains picked up this beta chain off target, so its size means little. This rearrangement joins TRBV29-1 to TRBJ1-1; 7 positions match TRBD1. V shed 7 bases, J shed 1 base, and the junction held 6 bases outside the gene matches. The CDR3 has 13 amino acids. CDR1 is SQVTM and CDR2 is ANQGSEA in the germline V gene. As DNA, the CDR3 is TGCAGCGCTAGACAGGGAGAGAACACTGAAGCTTTCTTT. This sequence encodes CSARQGENTEAFF.

This clonotype was observed at least ten times. In a library made to pick up alpha chains, this beta chain is a stray read with a size that means little. V gene TRBV7-2 combines with J gene TRBJ2-3; 7 positions agree with TRBD2. Germline CDR1 and CDR2: SGHTA and FQGNSA. J gave up 2 bases and V 1 base, and 9 bases lay outside the gene matches. The CDR3 runs to 17 residues. The DNA of the CDR3 is TGTGCCAGCAGCTTAGTCCTCGCGGGAGAGGCCACAGATACGCAGTATTTT. Protein: CASSLVLAGEATDTQYF.

In the case of this clonotype: For a library built for alpha chains, this beta chain is a stray read; little rests on its size. The V call is TRBV27, the J call TRBJ2-7, with D perhaps given as TRBD1 or TRBD2 (5 bases each). The CDR3 spans 15 residues. Trimming took off 4 bases at V and 3 bases at J, with 16 bases between the two ends. The germline CDR1 and CDR2 sequences are MNHEY and SMNVEV (reference sequence). The CDR3, as DNA: TGTGCCAGCAGTTCTCATACCGGGACCCACTACGAGCAGTACTTC. Protein: CASSSHTGTHYEQYF.

This clonotype was seen many times. This beta chain appears as a stray read in a library generated for alpha chains; its size is not informative. The J gene is TRBJ1-1, the V gene TRBV5-1; D is undetermined. Deletions cut 1 base from V and 2 bases from J, with 9 bases between. The length of the CDR3 is 14 residues. Germline V gene data show CDR1 as SGHRS and CDR2 as YFSETQ. The CDR3, as DNA: TGCGCCAGCAGCTTGAATCTGAGAAACACTGAAGCTTTCTTT. Translation gives CASSLNLRNTEAFF.

This clonotype was picked up a small number of times. This beta chain is a stray read from a library made for alpha chains; its abundance is not meaningful. This chain links TRBV14 with TRBJ2-7; the D gene could be TRBD1 or TRBD2 (5 bases each). Germline assignment: CDR1 SGHDN and CDR2 FVKESK. Trimming shortened V by 1 base and J by 0 bases, and 13 bases separated the two germline ends. The CDR3 totals 16 residues. CDR3 protein: CASSQGGVVGSYEQYF. The CDR3 coding sequence is TGTGCCAGCAGCCAAGGAGGGGTGGTGGGCTCCTACGAGCAGTACTTC.

This clonotype was seen many times. This beta chain is an off-target read within a library intended for alpha chains, so its frequency means little. The chain uses TRBV28 and TRBJ1-2; no clear D. The length of the CDR3 is 15 residues. CDR1 is MDHEN and CDR2 is SYDVKM in the germline V gene. Trimming removed 7 bases at V and 0 bases at J, with 15 bases between. The CDR3 region has the DNA TGTGCCAGCACCCTGGGCGGGAGTTCTAACTATGGCTACACCTTC. Translation gives CASTLGGSSNYGYTF.

This clonotype occurred a few times. This beta chain is off target for a library built for alpha chains, so its abundance means little. V is TRBV11-2 and J is TRBJ1-6, with a weak D call TRBD1 (5 bases). Trimming pared 1 base from V and 0 bases from J, leaving 7 bases between. Germline V gene sequence: CDR1 SGHAT, CDR2 FQNNGV. This CDR3 has 16 residues. The CDR3 sequence: CASSLGQSSYNSPLHF. The DNA of the CDR3 is TGTGCCAGCAGCTTAGGACAGAGCTCCTATAATTCACCCCTCCACTTT.

Regarding this clonotype: This beta chain is a stray sequence in a library constructed for alpha chains; its clone size is not meaningful. V is TRBV6-2 or TRBV6-3 and J is TRBJ2-2, with TRBD1 identical over 10 bases. The V gene's germline CDR1 is MNHEY and CDR2 SVGEGT. This CDR3 comprises 15 residues. The V segment lost 4 bases and the J segment 3 bases; nucleotides outside the gene matches: 2. The CDR3 DNA reads TGTGCCAGCAGTTTGGGACAGGGGTACACCGGGGAGCTGTTTTTT. Translation: CASSLGQGYTGELFF.

In this sample, this clonotype is medium-sized (0.01 to 0.1%). For a library built for alpha chains, this beta chain is a stray read; little rests on its size. The V gene is TRBV20-1, the J gene TRBJ1-5; no clear D gene. V was cut by 0 bases and J by 2 bases, with 14 bases left in between. Germline loops: CDR1 DFQATT, CDR2 SNEGSKA (reference sequence). The CDR3 length is 16 residues. This chain's CDR3 is CSARDHGDGGNQPQHF. The CDR3, as DNA: TGCAGTGCTAGAGATCACGGGGATGGAGGCAATCAGCCCCAGCATTTT.

This clonotype was seen many times. With the library built for alpha chains, this beta chain is off target and its frequency is not meaningful. The chain employs TRBV12-3 or TRBV12-4 and TRBJ2-7; 8 bases map to TRBD1. V shed 3 bases, J shed 7 bases, and the junction held 5 bases outside the gene matches. CDR3 length: 13 residues. The CDR3 protein is CASSLRQGLEQYF. The CDR3 DNA reads as TGTGCCAGCAGTTTGAGACAGGGGCTGGAGCAGTACTTC.

There are many counts of this clonotype. This beta chain turned up in a library designed for alpha chains; as an off-target read, its abundance says little. CDR3 sequence reads: CASCLSGVPDTQYF. As DNA, the CDR3 is TGTGCCAGCTGCCTTAGCGGGGTCCCAGATACGCAGTATTTT. The V and J genes are TRBV6-5 and TRBJ2-3; 8 bases are shared with TRBD2. Germline V gene data show CDR1 as MNHEY and CDR2 as SVGAGI. The CDR3 has 14 residues. The V and J ends lost 8 bases and 4 bases, in that order; junction bases with no gene match: 8.

In its sample, this clonotype is medium-sized. This beta chain slipped into a library made for alpha chains as a stray read, so its size is not meaningful. The genes are TRBV20-1 and TRBJ2-5, with 8 bases identical to TRBD2. V trimming: 6 bases; J trimming: 3 bases; junction bases outside the gene matches: 12. The CDR3 is 15 amino acids. Germline values: CDR1 DFQATT, CDR2 SNEGSKA (reference sequence). CDR3 amino acids: CSAREGQGKKETQYF. The CDR3 DNA sequence: TGCAGTGCCCGGGAGGGCCAGGGGAAGAAAGAGACCCAGTACTTC.

As for this clonotype: This beta chain is off target for a library built for alpha chains, so its abundance means little. V gene TRBV6-6 combines with J gene TRBJ1-2; TRBD1 agrees at 10 bases. This CDR3 is built from 16 residues. Per germline, CDR1 MNHNY and CDR2 SVGAGI (reference sequence). With 2 bases clipped from V and 4 bases from J, the junction kept 7 bases outside the gene matches. CDR3 nucleotide sequence: TGTGCCAGCAGTTACATAGGGACAGGGGAGGCCTATGGCTACACCTTC. Translated: CASSYIGTGEAYGYTF.

This clonotype occurred many times. For a library built for alpha chains, this beta chain is a stray read; little rests on its size. The chain has TRBV7-8 and TRBJ2-5; D unresolved. Germline loops: CDR1 SGHVS, CDR2 FQNEAQ. The CDR3 spans 12 residues. The V and J ends lost 2 bases and 5 bases respectively, with 6 bases between them. CDR3 in DNA: TGTGCCAGCAGCTTAAGTGTTGAGACCCAGTACTTC. This gives the protein CASSLSVETQYF.

This clonotype appeared many times. With the library built for alpha chains, this beta chain is off target and its frequency is not meaningful. The rearrangement joins TRBV3-1 to TRBJ2-7; TRBD2 agrees at 12 bases. V gave up 4 bases and J gave up 5 bases; unmatched junction bases: 6. Germline V gives CDR1 LGHDT, CDR2 YNNKEL (reference sequence). There are 15 residues in the CDR3. The CDR3 region is CASSPWTSGMDEQYF. CDR3 DNA sequence: TGTGCCAGCAGCCCCTGGACTAGCGGGATGGACGAGCAGTACTTC.

This clonotype was counted many times. Since the library was made to target alpha chains, this beta chain is a stray read and its abundance is not meaningful. The chain recombines TRBV20-1 with TRBJ1-5; D is possibly TRBD1 (6 bases). CDR1 DFQATT and CDR2 SNEGSKA come from the germline V gene (reference sequence). V was clipped by 0 bases and J by 6 bases, with 18 bases between them. The CDR3 has 16 residues. The CDR3 sequence is CSARDRRDMLIQPQHF. CDR3 nucleotide sequence: TGCAGTGCTAGAGATAGGCGGGACATGCTGATTCAGCCCCAGCATTTT.

Worth noting for this clonotype: This beta chain is a stray sequence in a library constructed for alpha chains; its clone size is not meaningful. V is TRBV5-5 and J is TRBJ2-1; TRBD1 or TRBD2 may be the D gene (5 bases each). Germline assignment: CDR1 SGHKS and CDR2 YYEKEE (reference sequence). The CDR3 totals 15 residues. Trimming removed 3 bases at V and 5 bases at J, with 15 bases between. This CDR3 reads CASSSPGGQNNEQFF. DNA for the CDR3: TGTGCCAGCAGCTCCCCTGGGGGTCAGAACAATGAGCAGTTCTTC. The entire variable domain, with the rest obtained from reference TRBV5-5 and TRBJ2-1, is as follows: DAGVTQSPTHLIKTRGQQVTLRCSPISGHKSVSWYQQVLGQGPQFIFQYYEKEERGRGNFPDRFSARQFPNYSSELNVNALLLGDSALYLCASSSPGGQNNEQFFGPGTRLTVL.

This clonotype showed up many times. This beta chain is a stray sequence in a library constructed for alpha chains; its clone size is not meaningful. CDR3 protein: CSAKERVQDTQYF. CDR3 bases: TGCAGTGCTAAGGAGAGGGTACAAGATACGCAGTATTTT. This chain joins TRBV20-1 and TRBJ2-3; TRBD2 might be the D (5 bases). CDR1 and CDR2 from the germline V gene are DFQATT and SNEGSKA (reference sequence). The CDR3 is 13 residues long. V was cut by 4 bases and J by 5 bases, with 13 bases left in between.

This clonotype qualifies as medium-sized (0.01 to 0.1%). This beta chain is a stray sequence in a library constructed for alpha chains; its clone size is not meaningful. This chain connects TRBV5-4 to TRBJ2-2; 9 nucleotides agree with TRBD2. Per the germline V gene, CDR1 is SGHNT and CDR2 is YYREEE (reference sequence). V lost 5 bases and J lost 5; bases outside the gene matches: 10. The CDR3 extends over 16 amino acids. The CDR3 sequence: CASSSGGLAGTGELFF. The CDR3 nucleotides read TGTGCCAGCAGTTCCGGAGGCCTAGCGGGGACCGGGGAGCTGTTTTTT.

The table lists this clonotype with many counts. Because this beta chain is a stray read in a library intended to capture alpha chains, its abundance should not be given much weight. V is TRBV2 and J is TRBJ2-1; 9 bases fit TRBD2. Germline CDR1 and CDR2: SNHLY and FYNNEI. This CDR3 is built from 16 residues. V lost 3 bases, J lost 1 base, and 4 bases stayed unmatched. The CDR3 region is CASSDVAGESYNEQFF. DNA for the CDR3: TGTGCCAGCAGTGATGTAGCGGGAGAGTCCTACAATGAGCAGTTCTTC.

By share of the sample, this clonotype is large. The library was prepared for alpha chains; this beta chain is a stray read, so its frequency means little. This sequence joins TRBV3-1 and TRBJ2-2; perhaps TRBD1 as D (5 bases). This CDR3 spans 13 amino acids. Looked up from germline, CDR1 is LGHDT and CDR2 is YNNKEL (reference sequence). V dropped 2 bases and J dropped 13 bases, with 14 bases sitting between them. The CDR3 DNA is TGTGCCAGCAGCCAACCCGACAGAAGAGGGCTGTTTTTT. Translated, it gives CASSQPDRRGLFF. Full variable domain (missing parts from reference TRBV3-1 and TRBJ2-2): DTAVSQTPKYLVTQMGNDKSIKCEQNLGHDTMYWYKQDSKKFLKIMFSYNNKELIINETVPNRFSPKSPDKAHLNLHINSLELGDSAVYFCASSQPDRRGLFFGEGSRLTVL.